The entry that follows covers one TCR beta chain sequence. Its antigen remains unknown. Time point here: persistent/refractory GD, antithyroid drugs over 5 years with positive TRAb. Extracted RNA from PBMCs served as the source of the TCR library. Relying on iRepertoire HTBI primers and Arm-PCR of CDR3 regions, the team built TCR beta libraries. In TCRdb, the multiplex PCR reads were re-called with MiXCR into one record per CDR3 protein. The sample lists hundreds of thousands of distinct CDR3 sequences, about 32% seen once, with under 55% in the top ten. The sample belongs to a study of regulatory T cells in long-lasting Graves disease. The study's findings and limits: The study examined only peripheral blood, not thyroid tissue.

Trimming stripped 6 bases from V and 4 bases from J, with 10 bases between. Germline values: CDR1 GTSNPN, CDR2 SVGIG (reference sequence). The CDR3 is 11 residues long. The rearrangement joins TRBV30 to TRBJ2-7; D might be TRBD1 (7 bases). The sequence came from a female donor with Graves disease. The sample was peripheral blood mononuclear cells (PBMCs), taken when the disease was refractory, from a patient treated with antithyroid drugs. Here the CDR3 reads CACRGEYEQYF. The CDR3 DNA is TGTGCCTGCAGGGGGGAGTACGAGCAGTACTTC.